Below are 25 T cell receptor beta chains sequenced from a single sample in a study of Ad26.COV2.S vaccination and SARS-CoV-2 variants. Treatment reported: around 19 received Ad26.COV2.S at low or high dose, single or two shots; about 5 received placebo; per-sample allocation not given. The samples were gathered on day 63 after the first injection of vaccine or placebo. Measured with immunoSEQ multiplex PCR; TCRdb has only the in-frame clones, and not every one. The table has about 320,000 clones, around 81% seen once. Material: peripheral blood, obtained in a trial of Ad26.COV2.S vaccine versus placebo. The origin of the receptors is a person between 18 and 65 years old who received the Ad26.COV2.S COVID-19 vaccine or a placebo.

The chain recombines TRBV28 with TRBJ2-2, with TRBD2 identical over 7 bases. This CDR3 region has 17 residues. The V segment lost 5 bases and the J segment 4 bases; nucleotides outside the gene matches: 13. Germline V gene lookup returns CDR1 MDHEN and CDR2 SYDVKM. The CDR3 here is CASSPIVGRGITGELFF. CDR3 DNA: TGTGCCAGCAGTCCTATTGTAGGGAGGGGCATCACCGGGGAGCTGTTTTTT.

The chain joins TRBV5-1 to TRBJ1-1, with 12 bases aligning to TRBD1. Trimming cost V 4 bases and J 5 bases; bases outside gene matches: 3. The CDR3 totals 14 residues. CDR1 is SGHRS, CDR2 YFSETQ, per germline. CDR3 sequence reads: CASSMGQGATEAFF. The DNA for the CDR3 is TGCGCCAGCAGCATGGGACAGGGGGCGACTGAAGCTTTCTTT.

The rearrangement links TRBV6-5 to TRBJ1-1, with 8 bases fitting TRBD1. Losses at the gene ends were 2 bases for V and 7 bases for J; bases not matched to a gene: 3. The CDR3 length is 13 residues. CDR1 is MNHEY, CDR2 SVGAGI, per germline. CDR3 amino acids: CASSYLGQGEAFF. The CDR3 coding sequence is TGTGCCAGCAGTTACCTTGGACAGGGTGAAGCTTTCTTT.

The chain has TRBV28 and TRBJ2-7; 10 bases match TRBD1. The germline CDR1 and CDR2 sequences are MDHEN and SYDVKM. The CDR3 contains 16 residues. J was trimmed by 5 bases and V by 4 bases; bases with no gene match: 11. The CDR3 region has the DNA TGTGCCAGCAGTTCCTTTTGGGAGACAGGGGGCCACGAGCAGTACTTC. Encoded protein: CASSSFWETGGHEQYF.

About this clone: An end of the junction does not agree with germline; a read error may underlie this. The chain is built from TRBV2 and TRBJ2-2; D not resolved. The CDR3 spans 16 residues. Germline CDR1 SNHLY, CDR2 FYNNEI. The CDR3 DNA sequence: TGTGCCAGCAGTAGAAAAGGCTTGACCAACAGCGGGGAGCTGTTTTTT. Encoded protein: CASSRKGLTNSGELFF.

V and J are TRBV5-6 and TRBJ1-1; D remains ambiguous. The CDR3 extends over 14 amino acids. The V gene lost 1 base and the J gene lost 8 bases, with 15 bases spanning the gap. Germline CDR1 is SGHDT and CDR2 is YYEEEE. The CDR3 DNA sequence: TGTGCCAGCAGCTTGATTGAGGGCTCGGGAGAAGCTTTCTTT. Its translation: CASSLIEGSGEAFF.

As DNA, the CDR3 is TGTGCCAGCAGCCAAGGTCGTGACAGGGGGCTCCCGTACGAGCAGTACTTC. Its translation: CASSQGRDRGLPYEQYF. The chain combines TRBV3-1 (or the pseudogene TRBV3-2) with TRBJ2-7, with 10 bases lining up with TRBD1. The germline V gene has CDR1 LGHDT and CDR2 YNNKEL (reference sequence). There are 17 residues in the CDR3. Losses at the gene ends were 1 base for V and 4 bases for J; bases not matched to a gene: 10.

The chain uses TRBV6-5 and TRBJ2-5; 7 bases map to TRBD1. V was clipped by 5 bases and J by 5 bases; unmatched bases: 8. CDR1 MNHEY and CDR2 SVGAGI come from the germline V gene. The CDR3 is made up of 14 amino acids. The CDR3 region has the DNA TGTGCCAGCAGTAACCGACAGGGTTTGGAGACCCAGTACTTC. This encodes CASSNRQGLETQYF.

The chain couples TRBV18 to TRBJ1-2; D is unclear. Trimming shortened V by 4 bases and J by 0 bases, and 12 bases separated the two germline ends. Per germline, CDR1 KGHSH and CDR2 LQKENI. The CDR3 runs to 15 residues. In nucleotides, the CDR3 is TGTGCCAGCTCACTCCGCCAGTCTACTAACTATGGCTACACCTTC. Its protein is CASSLRQSTNYGYTF.

The chain couples TRBV9 to TRBJ2-7; 7 bases line up with TRBD2. With V trimmed by 3 bases and J by 6 bases, 15 bases remained unmatched. The CDR3 loop spans 16 amino acids. Germline assignment: CDR1 SGDLS and CDR2 YYNGEE. Here the CDR3 reads CASSGLTSAHPLEQYF. The CDR3 DNA sequence: TGTGCCAGCAGCGGACTAACTAGCGCCCACCCCCTCGAGCAGTACTTC.

CDR3 in amino acids: CATRAGGPGELFF. CDR3 DNA sequence: TGTGCCACCAGGGCGGGGGGTCCCGGGGAGCTGTTTTTT. The J gene is TRBJ2-2, the V gene TRBV24-1; 8 positions agree with TRBD2. CDR1 is KGHDR, CDR2 SFDVKD, per germline. The V gene end was trimmed by 7 bases and the J gene end by 6 bases; junction bases not matched to a gene: 3. The length of the CDR3 is 13 residues.

V usage is TRBV20-1 and J usage is TRBJ1-4; D uncertain. Germline loops: CDR1 DFQATT, CDR2 SNEGSKA (reference sequence). Trimming took off 3 bases at V and 4 bases at J, with 9 bases between the two ends. The CDR3 runs 13 residues. DNA for the CDR3: TGCAGTGCTAGTGCAGACTTTAATGAAAAACTGTTTTTT. Residues: CSASADFNEKLFF.

The chain couples TRBV6-6 to TRBJ1-6; TRBD1 is a possible D gene (5 bases). The CDR3 runs to 16 residues. V lost 2 bases, J lost 0 bases, and 8 bases lay in between. Germline V CDR1 and CDR2: MNHNY, SVGAGI (reference sequence). This CDR3 reads CASSYRGGSYNSPLHF. Here the CDR3 DNA reads TGTGCCAGCAGTTACAGGGGCGGCTCCTATAATTCACCCCTCCACTTT.

The chain links TRBV5-1 to TRBJ1-6; D remains unclear. The V and J ends lost 0 bases and 4 bases respectively, with 8 bases between them. Germline CDR1 and CDR2: SGHRS and YFSETQ. The CDR3 is 15 residues long. CDR3 bases: TGCGCCAGCAGCTTGGAAGGCCGGTATAATTCACCCCTCCACTTT. This gives the protein CASSLEGRYNSPLHF.

The chain carries TRBV6-5 and TRBJ2-7; D may be TRBD1 (6 bases). Germline V lookup: CDR1 MNHEY, CDR2 SVGAGI. V shed 6 bases and J shed 1 base, with 13 bases lying between them. This CDR3 contains 14 residues. The CDR3 here is CASRRVGQSYEQYF. The CDR3 region has the DNA TGTGCCAGCAGGAGAGTTGGACAGTCCTACGAGCAGTACTTC.

The chain recombines TRBV18 with TRBJ2-7; D is unclear. Trimming cost V 4 bases and J 6 bases, with 10 bases left between them. This CDR3 is 12 amino acids long. CDR1 and CDR2 from the germline V gene are KGHSH and LQKENI. The CDR3 region has the DNA TGTGCCAGCTCACTTCAGATCTCCGAGCAGTACTTC. Its translation is CASSLQISEQYF. The full variable domain, rest sourced from reference TRBV18 and TRBJ2-7, is NAGVMQNPRHLVRRRGQEARLRCSPMKGHSHVYWYRQLPEEGLKFMVYLQKENIIDESGMPKERFSAEFPKEGPSILRIQQVVRGDSAAYFCASSLQISEQYFGPGTRLTVT.

This clone was seen once. CDR3 protein: CASSLLRGSSNEQFF. CDR3 DNA sequence: TGTGCCAGCAGCCTCCTCAGGGGGTCGAGCAATGAGCAGTTCTTC. The chain has TRBV13 and TRBJ2-1; 7 positions match TRBD1. In germline, CDR1 is PRHDT, CDR2 FYEKMQ (reference sequence). The CDR3 has 15 residues. J gave up 6 bases and V 5 bases, and 10 bases lay outside the gene matches.

At least ten counts were recorded for this clone. The V and J genes are TRBV4-1 and TRBJ1-6, with D perhaps TRBD1 (5 bases). V lost 3 bases, J lost 10 bases, and 16 bases lay in between. There are 15 residues in the CDR3. Germline V gene data show CDR1 as MGHRA and CDR2 as YSYEKL. CDR3 nucleotides: TGCGCCAGCAGCCACTCCAGGGAGGTTGGGTCACCCCTCCACTTT. This encodes CASSHSREVGSPLHF.

V and J are TRBV11-2 and TRBJ2-1; 7 positions match TRBD2. V dropped 4 bases and J dropped 7; count of bases not matched to a gene: 10. This CDR3 has 15 amino acids. CDR1 is SGHAT, CDR2 FQNNGV, per germline. The CDR3 spells CASSSGLGEWNEQFF. The CDR3 region has the DNA TGTGCCAGCAGCTCAGGACTAGGCGAGTGGAATGAGCAGTTCTTC.

This chain joins TRBV7-8 and TRBJ2-5; D gene unclear. Trimming took 1 base from V and 5 from J, leaving 11 bases between them. This CDR3 contains 14 residues. The V gene's germline CDR1 is SGHVS and CDR2 FQNEAQ. The CDR3 here is CASSLVRLGETQYF. The CDR3 DNA sequence: TGTGCCAGCAGCTTAGTACGGCTAGGGGAGACCCAGTACTTC.

This chain joins TRBV6-5 and TRBJ2-3; no firm D call. Germline V gives CDR1 MNHEY, CDR2 SVGAGI. The V end was cut by 7 bases, the J end by 0 bases, with 11 bases between. The CDR3 covers 14 residues. CDR3 amino acids: CASTRTPSTDTQYF. Written as DNA, the CDR3 is TGTGCCAGCACGCGGACCCCTAGCACAGATACGCAGTATTTT.

This rearrangement joins TRBV15 to TRBJ1-1; D might be TRBD1 (6 bases). Germline lookup yields CDR1 LNHNV and CDR2 YYDKDF (reference sequence). Deletions cut 0 bases from V and 0 bases from J, with 14 bases between. This CDR3 region has 17 residues. CDR3 region: CATSREGTQDMNTEAFF. The CDR3 DNA reads TGTGCCACCAGCAGAGAAGGGACACAAGATATGAACACTGAAGCTTTCTTT.

This clone was seen once. The V gene is TRBV27, the J gene TRBJ2-1; D assignment may be TRBD1 or TRBD2 (5 bases each). Germline V lookup: CDR1 MNHEY, CDR2 SMNVEV (reference sequence). Trimming shortened V by 5 bases and J by 8 bases, and 10 bases separated the two germline ends. The CDR3 is made up of 12 amino acids. The CDR3 bases are TGTGCCAGCAGTCTAATGGGGGATGAGCAGTTCTTC. This sequence encodes CASSLMGDEQFF.

The chain couples TRBV10-3 to TRBJ2-1, with a tentative D call TRBD1 (7 bases). The CDR3 has 13 amino acids. The V gene's germline CDR1 is ENHRY and CDR2 SYGVKD. V was clipped by 6 bases and J by 7 bases, with 13 bases between them. In nucleotides, the CDR3 is TGTGCCATCAGCGGCCCAGGGGGGAATGAGCAGTTCTTC. Its translation: CAISGPGGNEQFF.

The chain combines TRBV18 with TRBJ1-4; a possible D gene is TRBD1 (6 bases). The germline gives CDR1 KGHSH, CDR2 LQKENI. The V and J ends lost 5 bases and 5 bases respectively, with 15 bases between them. The CDR3 is made up of 15 amino acids. The CDR3: CASSTSGGANEKLFF. CDR3 coding DNA: TGTGCCAGCTCAACGTCTGGGGGGGCGAATGAAAAACTGTTTTTT.